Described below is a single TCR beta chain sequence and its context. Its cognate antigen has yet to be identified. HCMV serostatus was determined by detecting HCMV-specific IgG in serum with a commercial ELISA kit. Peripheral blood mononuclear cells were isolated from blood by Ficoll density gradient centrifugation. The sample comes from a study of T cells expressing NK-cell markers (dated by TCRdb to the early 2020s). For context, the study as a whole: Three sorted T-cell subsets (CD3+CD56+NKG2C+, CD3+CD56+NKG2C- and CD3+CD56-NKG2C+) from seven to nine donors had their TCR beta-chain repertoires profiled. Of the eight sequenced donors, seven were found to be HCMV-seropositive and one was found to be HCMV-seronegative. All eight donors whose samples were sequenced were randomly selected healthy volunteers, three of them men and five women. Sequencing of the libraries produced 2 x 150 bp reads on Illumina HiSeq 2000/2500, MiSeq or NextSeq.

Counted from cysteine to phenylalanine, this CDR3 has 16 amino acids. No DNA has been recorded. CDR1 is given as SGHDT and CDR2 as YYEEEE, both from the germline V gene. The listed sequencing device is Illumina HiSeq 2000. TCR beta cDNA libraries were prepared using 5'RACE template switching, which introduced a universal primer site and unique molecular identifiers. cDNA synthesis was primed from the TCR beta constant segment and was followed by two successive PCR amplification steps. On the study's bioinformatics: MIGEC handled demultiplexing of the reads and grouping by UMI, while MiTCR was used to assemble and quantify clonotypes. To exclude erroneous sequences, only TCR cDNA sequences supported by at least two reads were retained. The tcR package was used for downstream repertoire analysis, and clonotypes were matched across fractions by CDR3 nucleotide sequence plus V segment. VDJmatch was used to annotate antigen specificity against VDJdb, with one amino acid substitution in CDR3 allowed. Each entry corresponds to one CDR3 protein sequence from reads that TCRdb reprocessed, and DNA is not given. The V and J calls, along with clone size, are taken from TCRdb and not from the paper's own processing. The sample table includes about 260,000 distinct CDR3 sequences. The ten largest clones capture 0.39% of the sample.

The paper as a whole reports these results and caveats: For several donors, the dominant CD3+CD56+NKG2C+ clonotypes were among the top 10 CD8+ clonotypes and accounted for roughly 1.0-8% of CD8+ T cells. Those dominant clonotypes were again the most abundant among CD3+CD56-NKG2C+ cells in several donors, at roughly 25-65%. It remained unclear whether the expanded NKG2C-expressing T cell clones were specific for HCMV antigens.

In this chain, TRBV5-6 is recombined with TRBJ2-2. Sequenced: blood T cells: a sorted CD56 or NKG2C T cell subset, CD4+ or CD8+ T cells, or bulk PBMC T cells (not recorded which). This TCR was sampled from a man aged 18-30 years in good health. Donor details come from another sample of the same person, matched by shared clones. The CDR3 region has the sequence CASSLTLESNTGELFF.